This T cell receptor beta chain comes out of a study of T cells after yellow fever vaccination. Study in general: Researchers used CD3, CD45RA, CCR7 and CD95 to sort out EM, EMRA, CM and Tscm memory subsets. SMART-Seq v4 Ultra Low Input prepared libraries from low-cell fractions. The study's findings and limits: Subsequent to the booster, the majority of primary-vaccination clones reappeared (approximately 95% CD4, 80% to 90% CD8).

Per the germline V gene, CDR1 is SGHNT and CDR2 is YYREEE (reference sequence). V lost 5 bases, J lost 4 bases, and 18 bases lay in between. The CDR3 runs 15 residues. One entry per CDR3 protein results from TCRdb running MiXCR on the 5' RACE reads. The sample records around 11,000 distinct CDR3 sequences, more than 4% being singletons. Many counts were recorded for this clonotype. The V gene is TRBV5-4, the J gene TRBJ2-5, with D perhaps matching TRBD2 (6 bases). The material sequenced was PBMCs, either bulk or a sorted T-cell subset (CD4+, CD8+, memory, or dextramer-sorted; not recorded which), taken more than 14 days after the first yellow fever vaccination. The receptor was isolated from a man aged 18 to 29 who received the YFV17D yellow fever vaccine. CDR3 nucleotide sequence: TGTGCCAGCAGAAGGCGGATGGGAGGCGGAGAGACCCAGTACTTC. The encoded protein is CASRRRMGGGETQYF.